The 8 T cell receptor beta chains below all came from one sample that was sequenced in a study of blood T cell repertoires in COVID-19. Sequencing used immunoSEQ multiplex PCR; TCRdb keeps in-frame clones, though not all of them. The table lists about 99,000 clones, around nine tenths of them singletons. Material for sequencing was peripheral blood. These receptors all stem from a woman older than 75 in a cohort sampled during active COVID-19.

The chain joins TRBV21-1 to TRBJ2-2; TRBD2, the table's D call, was not compared with the DNA. TRBV21-1 is flagged as a pseudogene. This CDR3 has 15 amino acids. CDR3 amino acids: CASSPLGEGAGELFF. The CDR3 region has the DNA TGTGCCAGCAGCCCCCTCGGAGAAGGCGCCGGGGAGCTGTTTTTT.

CDR3: CSASWQGAGETQYF. The CDR3 DNA follows: TGCAGTGCTAGTTGGCAGGGGGCAGGGGAGACCCAGTACTTC. The genes are TRBV20-1 and TRBJ2-5; 8 bases are a match to TRBD1. The ends lost 3 bases at V and 5 bases at J; junction bases unmatched: 8. CDR3 size: 14 residues. Germline V gene data show CDR1 as DFQATT and CDR2 as SNEGSKA (reference sequence).

V is TRBV19 and J is TRBJ2-5; a weak D match, TRBD2 (6 bases). V was clipped by 5 bases and J by 5 bases, with 18 bases between them. Germline CDR1 and CDR2: LNHDA and SQIVND (reference sequence). The CDR3 consists of 15 residues. Written as DNA, the CDR3 is TGTGCCAGTAGTCTCCCTGGACTTGGGGGGGAGACCCAGTACTTC. It is translated as CASSLPGLGGETQYF.

The rearrangement joins TRBV3-1 (or the pseudogene TRBV3-2) to TRBJ1-3, with TRBD1 as a possible D gene (6 bases). CDR1 and CDR2 (germline): LGHDT, YNNKEL (reference sequence). The CDR3 sequence is 13 residues long. The V gene lost 7 bases and the J gene lost 1 base, with 8 bases spanning the gap. The CDR3 region is CASTQGSGNTIYF. CDR3 DNA: TGTGCCAGCACGCAGGGGTCTGGAAACACCATATATTTT.

This chain joins TRBV9 and TRBJ2-1; 8 positions match TRBD2. The CDR3 is 15 residues long. The V and J ends lost 6 bases and 5 bases, in that order; junction bases with no gene match: 10. The germline CDR1 and CDR2 sequences are SGDLS and YYNGEE. DNA of the CDR3: TGTGCCAGCAACCCACTGACGGGAGGGGACAATGAGCAGTTCTTC. This encodes CASNPLTGGDNEQFF.

The rearrangement uses TRBV28 and TRBJ2-2; possibly TRBD1 for D (5 bases). Trimming cost V 4 bases and J 4 bases, with 16 bases left between them. CDR1 MDHEN and CDR2 SYDVKM come from the germline V gene. The CDR3 sequence is 16 residues long. CDR3 residues: CASSSTPSRVTGELFF. DNA for the CDR3: TGTGCCAGCAGTTCGACTCCCAGCAGGGTCACCGGGGAGCTGTTTTTT. The complete variable domain, with remaining parts taken from reference TRBV28 and TRBJ2-2, reads DVKVTQSSRYLVKRTGEKVFLECVQDMDHENMFWYRQDPGLGLRLIYFSYDVKMKEKGDIPEGYSVSREKKERFSLILESASTNQTSMYLCASSSTPSRVTGELFFGEGSRLTVL.

The chain has TRBV5-6 and TRBJ2-5, with unresolved D. Germline V gene sequence: CDR1 SGHDT, CDR2 YYEEEE. V dropped 2 bases and J dropped 3 bases, with 8 bases sitting between them. The CDR3 is 13 residues long. CDR3 residues: CASSFWAEETQYF. Here the CDR3 DNA reads TGTGCCAGCAGCTTTTGGGCAGAAGAGACCCAGTACTTC.

The chain employs TRBV27 and TRBJ2-7; 7 bases are shared with TRBD2. CDR1 MNHEY and CDR2 SMNVEV come from the germline V gene (reference sequence). The CDR3 has 15 amino acids. J lost 2 bases, V lost 1 base, and 5 bases had no gene match. The chain's CDR3 is CASSLLASGPYEQYF. Here the CDR3 DNA reads TGTGCCAGCAGTTTATTGGCTAGCGGACCCTACGAGCAGTACTTC.